The 5 T cell receptor beta chains listed next were all sequenced from one sample in a study of beta chain features in type 1 diabetes. All of the isolated RNA was reverse transcribed, so expressed TCRB transcripts were sequenced. Profiling relied on immunoSEQ multiplex PCR, and the TCRdb table lists in-frame clones only, not all of them. The data hold 150,000 to 160,000 clones, with roughly 11% observed a single time. Material: central memory CD4+ T cells from blood. These receptors all stem from a man younger than 35 in good health.

This clone has more than one count but fewer than ten. The V and J genes are TRBV15 and TRBJ2-7; D is perhaps TRBD2 (6 bases). Trimming removed 0 bases from V and 3 bases from J, with 6 bases in between. Germline V CDR1 and CDR2: LNHNV, YYDKDF (reference sequence). This CDR3 is 13 amino acids long. CDR3 sequence (DNA): TGTGCCACCAGCAGAGATAGCGGCTACGAGCAGTACTTC. It translates to CATSRDSGYEQYF.

This clone was found a few times. V gene TRBV5-6 combines with J gene TRBJ2-3, with a weak D call TRBD1 (5 bases). V was pared by 0 bases and J by 0 bases, with 8 bases between. The CDR3 is 15 residues long. Per germline, CDR1 SGHDT and CDR2 YYEEEE. The DNA of the CDR3 is TGTGCCAGCAGCTTGGCAGGGTTGAGCACAGATACGCAGTATTTT. Translating it yields CASSLAGLSTDTQYF.

V gene TRBV6-5 combines with J gene TRBJ2-5, with D hard to call. CDR1 is MNHEY, CDR2 SVGAGI, per germline. The CDR3 totals 12 residues. Trimming removed 6 bases at V and 2 bases at J, with 7 bases between. Written as DNA, the CDR3 is TGTGCCAGCAGCCGAGTACAAGAGACCCAGTACTTC. Translating it yields CASSRVQETQYF.

This clone has a handful of counts. The chain uses TRBV7-9 and TRBJ2-3; no clear D. The length of the CDR3 is 15 residues. Germline V gene lookup returns CDR1 SEHNR and CDR2 FQNEAQ (reference sequence). V lost 2 bases to trimming and J lost 0 bases, with 9 bases between them. The CDR3 region has the DNA TGTGCCAGCAGCTTACTAGGTCAGAGCACAGATACGCAGTATTTT. Translation: CASSLLGQSTDTQYF.

The V gene is TRBV30, the J gene TRBJ2-7; 8 bases fit TRBD1. With V trimmed by 4 bases and J by 7 bases, 9 bases remained unmatched. The CDR3 runs to 13 residues. CDR1 is GTSNPN and CDR2 is SVGIG in the germline V gene (reference sequence). This CDR3 is CAWTRQGAREQYF. The CDR3 bases are TGTGCCTGGACCCGCCAGGGGGCTCGGGAGCAGTACTTC.